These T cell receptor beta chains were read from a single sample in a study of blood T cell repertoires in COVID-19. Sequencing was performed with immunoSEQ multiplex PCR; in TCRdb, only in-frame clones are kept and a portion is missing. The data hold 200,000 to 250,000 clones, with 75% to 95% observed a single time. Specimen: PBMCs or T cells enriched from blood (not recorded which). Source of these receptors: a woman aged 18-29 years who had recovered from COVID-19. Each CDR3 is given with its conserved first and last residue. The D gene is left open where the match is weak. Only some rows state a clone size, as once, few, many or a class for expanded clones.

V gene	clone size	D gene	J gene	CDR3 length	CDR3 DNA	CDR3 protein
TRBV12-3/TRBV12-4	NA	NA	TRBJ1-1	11	TGTGCCAGCCTTATGAACACTGAAGCTTTCTTT	CASLMNTEAFF
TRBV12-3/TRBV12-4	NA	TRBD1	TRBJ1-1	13	TGTGCCATGACCAGGGGGAGCAACACTGAAGCTTTCTTT	CAMTRGSNTEAFF
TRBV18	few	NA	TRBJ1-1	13	TGTGCCAGCTCACCACGGGACGGGGGAAAAGCTTTCTTT	CASSPRDGGKAFF
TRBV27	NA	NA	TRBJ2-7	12	TGTGCCACTCAGGGGATCTCCTACGAGCAGTACTTC	CATQGISYEQYF
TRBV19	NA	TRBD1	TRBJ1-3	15	TGTGCCAGTACCAGACTCGACAGGGGGAGAAACACCATATATTTT	CASTRLDRGRNTIYF
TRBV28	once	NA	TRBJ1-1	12	TGTGCCAGCAAGGACAGCGACACTGAAGCTTTCTTT	CASKDSDTEAFF
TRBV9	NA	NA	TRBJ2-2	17	TGTGCCAGCAGCGTCAGAGGTAATACACTAAACACCGGGGAGCTGTTTTTT	CASSVRGNTLNTGELFF
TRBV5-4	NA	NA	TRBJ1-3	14	TGTGCCAGCAGCCCGGGGGGCTCTGGAAACACCATATATTTT	CASSPGGSGNTIYF
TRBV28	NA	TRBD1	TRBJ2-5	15	TGTGCCAGCAGTCCCCCGACAGGGGGCCAAGAGACCCAGTACTTC	CASSPPTGGQETQYF
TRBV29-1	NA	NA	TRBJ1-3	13	TGCAGCGTTGCTACAGGGCACGGAAACACCATATATTTT	CSVATGHGNTIYF
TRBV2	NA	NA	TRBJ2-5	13	TGTGCCAGCAGGGCCCCGGGACTTGGCTCCCAGTACTTC	CASRAPGLGSQYF
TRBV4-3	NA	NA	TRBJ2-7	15	TGCGCCAGCAGCCTCTCGGGCCAGGGTCAATACGAGCAGTACTTC	CASSLSGQGQYEQYF
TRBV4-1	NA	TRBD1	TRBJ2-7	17	TGCGCCAGCAGCCAAGGCCATACAGGGGGATCCTCCTACGAGCAGTACTTC	CASSQGHTGGSSYEQYF